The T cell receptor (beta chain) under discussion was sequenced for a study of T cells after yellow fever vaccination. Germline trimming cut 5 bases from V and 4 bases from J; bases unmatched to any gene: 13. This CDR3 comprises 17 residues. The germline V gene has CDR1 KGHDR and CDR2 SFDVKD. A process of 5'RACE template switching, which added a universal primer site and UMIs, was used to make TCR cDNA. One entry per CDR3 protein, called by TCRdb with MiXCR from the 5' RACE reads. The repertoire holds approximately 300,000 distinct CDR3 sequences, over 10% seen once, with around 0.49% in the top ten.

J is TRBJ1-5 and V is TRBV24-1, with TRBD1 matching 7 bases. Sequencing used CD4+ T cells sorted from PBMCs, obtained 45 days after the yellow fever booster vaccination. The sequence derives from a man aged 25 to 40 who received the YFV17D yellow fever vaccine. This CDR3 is CATSGTPTGPWNQPQHF. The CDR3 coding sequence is TGTGCCACCAGTGGTACTCCGACAGGGCCGTGGAATCAGCCCCAGCATTTT.